The clone carrying this TCR beta chain was counted a few times. Its antigen remains unknown. The data derive from a study of cytomegalovirus exposure and HLA in healthy donors. Regarding the study as a whole: Whilst most TCR sequences proved rare, a subset of public TCRs occurred across many donors. Exclusion as indistinguishable affected some V segments, including TRBV6-2 and TRBV6-3. In vitro work confirmed that a few CMV-associated chains recognize CMV antigens.

The CDR3 loop spans 16 amino acids. The V gene's germline CDR1 is MGHRA and CDR2 YSYEKL. With V trimmed by 4 bases and J by 3 bases, 7 bases remained unmatched. Researchers ran the PCR with 60 Vbeta and 13 Jbeta primers. The method was immunoSEQ multiplex PCR; TCRdb's version includes in-frame clones alone and lacks a portion of them. There are 200,000 or so clones in the sample; roughly nine tenths occur only once, and more than 0.2% lies in the top ten. This chain uses TRBV4-1 with TRBJ2-7; TRBD2 aligns across 12 bases. The sequenced sample consisted of PBMCs. This sequence was found in a girl under three years old in good health and CMV-seronegative. In DNA form, the CDR3 reads TGCGCCAGCAGCCCTTCCTCTAGCGGGGGGGTCTACGAGCAGTACTTC. Its protein product is CASSPSSSGGVYEQYF.